This T cell receptor beta chain was captured in a study of identical twins. TCRdb recomputed calls from the 5' RACE reads with MiXCR, one row per CDR3 protein. The sample carries roughly 250,000 distinct CDR3 sequences, over 11% recorded once. This clonotype was found a few times. CDR1 and CDR2 from the germline V gene are MNHEY and SVGEGT. The CDR3 spans 13 residues. The junction had 5 bases not matched to a gene; V was cut back by 10 bases and J by 6 bases. With no exceptions, donors were healthy Caucasians. Sequenced input: memory (CD45RO+) T cells sorted from blood. This sequence originates from a woman under 30 in good health. V and J are TRBV6-2 or TRBV6-3 and TRBJ2-1; TRBD2 aligns across 11 bases. CDR3: CATLLAGGNEQFF. Here the CDR3 DNA reads TGTGCCACCCTCCTAGCGGGGGGCAATGAGCAGTTCTTC.